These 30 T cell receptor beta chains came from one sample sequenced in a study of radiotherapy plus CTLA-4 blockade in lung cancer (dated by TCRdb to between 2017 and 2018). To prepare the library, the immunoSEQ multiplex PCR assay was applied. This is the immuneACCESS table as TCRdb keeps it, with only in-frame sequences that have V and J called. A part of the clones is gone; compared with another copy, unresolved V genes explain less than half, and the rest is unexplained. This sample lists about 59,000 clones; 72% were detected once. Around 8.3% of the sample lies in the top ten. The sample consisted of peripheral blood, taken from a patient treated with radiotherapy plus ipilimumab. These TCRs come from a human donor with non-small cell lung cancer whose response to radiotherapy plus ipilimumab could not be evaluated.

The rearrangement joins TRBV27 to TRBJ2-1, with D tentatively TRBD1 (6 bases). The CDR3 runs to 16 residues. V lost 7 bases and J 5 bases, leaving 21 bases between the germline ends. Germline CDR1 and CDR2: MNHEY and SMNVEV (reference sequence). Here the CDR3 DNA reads TGTGCCAGCACCTTAGGTCAGGGGTTGGGACACAATGAGCAGTTCTTC. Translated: CASTLGQGLGHNEQFF.

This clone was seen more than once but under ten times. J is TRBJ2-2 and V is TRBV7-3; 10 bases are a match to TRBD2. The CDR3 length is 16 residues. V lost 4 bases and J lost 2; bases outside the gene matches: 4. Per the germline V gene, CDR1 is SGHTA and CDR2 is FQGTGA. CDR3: CASSSSGGANTGELFF. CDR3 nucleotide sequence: TGTGCCAGCAGCTCCAGCGGGGGGGCCAACACCGGGGAGCTGTTTTTT.

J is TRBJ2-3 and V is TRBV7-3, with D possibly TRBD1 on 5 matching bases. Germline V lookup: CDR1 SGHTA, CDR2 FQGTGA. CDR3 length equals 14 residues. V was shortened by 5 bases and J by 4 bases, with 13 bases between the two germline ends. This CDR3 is CASSGAGSADTQYF. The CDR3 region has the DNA TGTGCCAGCAGCGGGGCAGGGTCTGCAGATACGCAGTATTTT.

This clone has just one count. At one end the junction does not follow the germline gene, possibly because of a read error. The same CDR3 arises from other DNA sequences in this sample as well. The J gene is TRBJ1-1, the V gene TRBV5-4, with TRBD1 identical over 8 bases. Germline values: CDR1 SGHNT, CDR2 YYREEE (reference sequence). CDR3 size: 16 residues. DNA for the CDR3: TGTGCCAGCAGTTTGGCGGGGACAGGTCTGAACACTGAAGCTTTCTTT. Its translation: CASSLAGTGLNTEAFF.

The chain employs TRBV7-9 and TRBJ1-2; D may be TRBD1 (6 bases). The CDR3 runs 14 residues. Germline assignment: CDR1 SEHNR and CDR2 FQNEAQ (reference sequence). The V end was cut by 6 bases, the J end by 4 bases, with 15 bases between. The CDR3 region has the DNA TGTGCCAGCAGGGGGGAGACAGGACCCTATGGCTACACCTTC. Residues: CASRGETGPYGYTF.

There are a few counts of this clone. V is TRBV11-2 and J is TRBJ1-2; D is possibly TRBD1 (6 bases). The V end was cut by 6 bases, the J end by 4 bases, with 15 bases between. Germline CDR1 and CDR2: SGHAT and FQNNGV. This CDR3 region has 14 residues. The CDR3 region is CASSRAGQFYGYTF. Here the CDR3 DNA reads TGTGCCAGCAGTAGAGCCGGACAGTTCTATGGCTACACCTTC.

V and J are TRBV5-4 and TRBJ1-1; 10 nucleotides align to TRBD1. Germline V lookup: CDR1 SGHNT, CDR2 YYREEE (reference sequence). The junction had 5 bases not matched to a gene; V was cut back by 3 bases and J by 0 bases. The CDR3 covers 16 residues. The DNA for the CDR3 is TGTGCCAGCAGCTGGACAGGGGGTCCTATGAACACTGAAGCTTTCTTT. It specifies CASSWTGGPMNTEAFF.

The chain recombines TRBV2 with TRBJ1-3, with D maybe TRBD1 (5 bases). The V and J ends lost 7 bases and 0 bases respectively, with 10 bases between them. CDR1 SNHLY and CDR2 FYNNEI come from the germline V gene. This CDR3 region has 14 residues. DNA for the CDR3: TGTGCCAGCACCCGGGGGACCTCTGGAAACACCATATATTTT. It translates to CASTRGTSGNTIYF.

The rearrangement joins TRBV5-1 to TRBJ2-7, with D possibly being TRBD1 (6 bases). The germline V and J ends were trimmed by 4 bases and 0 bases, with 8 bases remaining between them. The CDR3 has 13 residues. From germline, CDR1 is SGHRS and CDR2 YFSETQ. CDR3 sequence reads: CASSRTDSYEQYF. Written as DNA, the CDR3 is TGCGCCAGCAGCCGGACAGACTCCTACGAGCAGTACTTC.

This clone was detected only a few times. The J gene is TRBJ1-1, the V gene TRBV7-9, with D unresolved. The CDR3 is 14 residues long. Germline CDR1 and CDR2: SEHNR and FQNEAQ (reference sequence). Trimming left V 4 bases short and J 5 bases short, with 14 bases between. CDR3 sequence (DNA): TGTGCCAGCAGCTCCCAGGTGGGTGAAACTGAAGCTTTCTTT. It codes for CASSSQVGETEAFF.

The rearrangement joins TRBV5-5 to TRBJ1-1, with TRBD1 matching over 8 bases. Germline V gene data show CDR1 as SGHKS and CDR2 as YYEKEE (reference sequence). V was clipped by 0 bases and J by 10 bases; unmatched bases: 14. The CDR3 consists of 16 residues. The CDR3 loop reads CASSLASGQGGLRAFF. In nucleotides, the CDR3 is TGTGCCAGCAGCTTGGCGTCTGGACAGGGTGGATTGCGAGCTTTCTTT.

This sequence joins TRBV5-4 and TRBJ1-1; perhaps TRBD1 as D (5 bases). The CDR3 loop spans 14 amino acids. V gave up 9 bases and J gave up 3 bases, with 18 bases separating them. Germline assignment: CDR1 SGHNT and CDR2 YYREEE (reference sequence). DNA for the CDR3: TGTGCCACCACGAGACCCTTCAGGGACACTGAAGCTTTCTTT. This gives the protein CATTRPFRDTEAFF.

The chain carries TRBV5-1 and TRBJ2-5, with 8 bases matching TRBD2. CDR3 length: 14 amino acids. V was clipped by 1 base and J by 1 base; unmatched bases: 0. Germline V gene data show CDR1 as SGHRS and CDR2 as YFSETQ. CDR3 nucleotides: TGCGCCAGCAGCTTGCGGGGGGGCCAAGAGACCCAGTACTTC. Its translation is CASSLRGGQETQYF.

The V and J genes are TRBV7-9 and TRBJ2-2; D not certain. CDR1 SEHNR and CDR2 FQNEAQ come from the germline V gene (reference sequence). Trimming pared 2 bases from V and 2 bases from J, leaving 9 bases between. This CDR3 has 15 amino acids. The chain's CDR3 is CASSLISHNTGELFF. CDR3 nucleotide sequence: TGTGCCAGCAGCTTAATCAGTCATAACACCGGGGAGCTGTTTTTT.

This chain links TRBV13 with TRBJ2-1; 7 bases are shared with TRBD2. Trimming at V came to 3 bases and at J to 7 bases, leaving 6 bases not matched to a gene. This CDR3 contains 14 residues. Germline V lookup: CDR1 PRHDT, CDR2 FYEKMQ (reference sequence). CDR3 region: CASSFYWRENEQFF. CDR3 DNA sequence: TGTGCCAGCAGCTTTTATTGGCGGGAGAATGAGCAGTTCTTC.

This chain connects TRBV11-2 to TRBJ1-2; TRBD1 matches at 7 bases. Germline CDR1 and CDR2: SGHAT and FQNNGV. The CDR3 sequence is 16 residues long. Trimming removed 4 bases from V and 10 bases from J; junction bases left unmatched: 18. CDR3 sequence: CASSSLFFAQGEDYTF. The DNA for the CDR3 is TGTGCCAGCAGCTCCCTCTTTTTTGCCCAGGGGGAGGACTACACCTTC.

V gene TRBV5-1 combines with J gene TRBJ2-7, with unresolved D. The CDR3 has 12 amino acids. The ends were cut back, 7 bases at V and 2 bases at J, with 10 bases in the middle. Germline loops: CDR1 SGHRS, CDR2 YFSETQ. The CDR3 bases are TGCGCCAGCGGCAAGGAGACCTACGAGCAGTACTTC. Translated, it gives CASGKETYEQYF.

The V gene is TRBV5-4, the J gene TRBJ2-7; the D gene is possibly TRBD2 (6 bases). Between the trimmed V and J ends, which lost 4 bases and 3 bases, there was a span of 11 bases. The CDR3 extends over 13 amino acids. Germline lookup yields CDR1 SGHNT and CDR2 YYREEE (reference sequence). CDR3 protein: CASSQGLYYEQYF. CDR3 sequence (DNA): TGTGCCAGCAGCCAGGGACTTTACTACGAGCAGTACTTC.

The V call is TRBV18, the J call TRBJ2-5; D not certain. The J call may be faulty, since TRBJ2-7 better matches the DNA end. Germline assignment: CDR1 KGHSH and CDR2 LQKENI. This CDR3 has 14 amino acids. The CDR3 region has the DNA TGTGCCAGCTCACCTGGGCAGTTACGCTACGAGCAGTACTTC. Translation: CASSPGQLRYEQYF.

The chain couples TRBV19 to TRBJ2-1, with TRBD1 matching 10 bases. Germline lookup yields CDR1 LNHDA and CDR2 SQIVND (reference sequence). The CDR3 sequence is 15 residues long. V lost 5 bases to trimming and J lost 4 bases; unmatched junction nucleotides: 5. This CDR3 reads CASSGTGVGYNEQFF. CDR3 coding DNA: TGTGCCAGTAGTGGGACAGGGGTAGGGTACAATGAGCAGTTCTTC.

CDR3 amino acids: CASSPRAGDEAFF. The DNA of the CDR3 is TGCGCCAGCAGCCCGAGGGCAGGCGATGAAGCTTTCTTT. The rearrangement uses TRBV4-1 and TRBJ1-1, with D unclear. Germline CDR1 MGHRA, CDR2 YSYEKL. V gave up 4 bases and J gave up 7 bases, with 13 bases separating them. The CDR3 loop spans 13 amino acids.

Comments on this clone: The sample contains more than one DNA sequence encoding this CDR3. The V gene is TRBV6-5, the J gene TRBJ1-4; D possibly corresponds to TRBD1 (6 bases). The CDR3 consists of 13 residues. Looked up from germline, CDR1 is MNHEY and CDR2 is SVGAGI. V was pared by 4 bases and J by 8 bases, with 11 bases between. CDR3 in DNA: TGTGCCAGCAGTTTAGCCCAGGGGGAAAAACTGTTTTTT. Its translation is CASSLAQGEKLFF.

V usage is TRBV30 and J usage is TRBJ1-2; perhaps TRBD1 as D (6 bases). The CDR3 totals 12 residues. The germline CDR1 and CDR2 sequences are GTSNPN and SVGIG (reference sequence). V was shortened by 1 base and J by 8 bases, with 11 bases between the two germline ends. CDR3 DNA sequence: TGTGCCTGGAGTGAACAGGGTTGGGGCTACACCTTC. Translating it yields CAWSEQGWGYTF.

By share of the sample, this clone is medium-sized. DNA for the CDR3: TGTGCCAGCAGCCAAGATTATCAGGGCAACTATGGCTACACCTTC. Amino acids: CASSQDYQGNYGYTF. The chain employs TRBV4-2 and TRBJ1-2; D may be TRBD1 (5 bases). Germline V gene sequence: CDR1 LGHNA, CDR2 YNFKEQ. V lost 0 bases and J lost 2, with 10 bases in between. This CDR3 is 15 amino acids long.

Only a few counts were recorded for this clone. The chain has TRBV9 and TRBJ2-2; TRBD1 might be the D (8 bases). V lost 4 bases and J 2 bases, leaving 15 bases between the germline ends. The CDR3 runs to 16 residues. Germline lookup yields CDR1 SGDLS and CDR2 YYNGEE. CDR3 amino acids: CASSTTGGGNTGELFF. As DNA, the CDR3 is TGTGCCAGCAGCACTACAGGGGGGGGAAACACCGGGGAGCTGTTTTTT.

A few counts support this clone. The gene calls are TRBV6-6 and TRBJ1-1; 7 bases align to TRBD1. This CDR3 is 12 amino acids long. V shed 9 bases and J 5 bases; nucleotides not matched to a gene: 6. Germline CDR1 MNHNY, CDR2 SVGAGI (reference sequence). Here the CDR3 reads CASFRGETEAFF. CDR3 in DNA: TGTGCCAGTTTCAGGGGGGAGACTGAAGCTTTCTTT.

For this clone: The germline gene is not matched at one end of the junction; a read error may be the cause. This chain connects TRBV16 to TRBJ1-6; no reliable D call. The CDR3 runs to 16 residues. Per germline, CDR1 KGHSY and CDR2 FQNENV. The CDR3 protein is CASSQSRPDTNSPLHF. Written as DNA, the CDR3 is TGTGCCAGCAGCCAATCTCGGCCAGATACTAATTCCCCCCTCCACTTT.

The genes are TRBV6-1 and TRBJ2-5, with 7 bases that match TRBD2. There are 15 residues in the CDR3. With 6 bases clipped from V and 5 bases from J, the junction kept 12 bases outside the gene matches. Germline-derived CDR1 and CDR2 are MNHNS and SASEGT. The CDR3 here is CASSPWARRGETQYF. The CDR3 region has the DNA TGTGCCAGCAGCCCCTGGGCTAGGCGGGGGGAGACCCAGTACTTC.

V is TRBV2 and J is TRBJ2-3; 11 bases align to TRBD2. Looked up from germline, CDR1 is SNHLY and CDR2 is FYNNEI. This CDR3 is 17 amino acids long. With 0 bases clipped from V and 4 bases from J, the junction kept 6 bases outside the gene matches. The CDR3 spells CASSEARLAGGSDTQYF. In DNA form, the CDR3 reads TGTGCCAGCAGTGAAGCGCGGCTAGCGGGGGGCTCAGATACGCAGTATTTT. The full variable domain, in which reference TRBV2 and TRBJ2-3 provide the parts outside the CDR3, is EPEVTQTPSHQVTQMGQEVILRCVPISNHLYFYWYRQILGQKVEFLVSFYNNEISEKSEIFDDQFSVERPDGSNFTLKIRSTKLEDSAMYFCASSEARLAGGSDTQYFGPGTRLTVL.

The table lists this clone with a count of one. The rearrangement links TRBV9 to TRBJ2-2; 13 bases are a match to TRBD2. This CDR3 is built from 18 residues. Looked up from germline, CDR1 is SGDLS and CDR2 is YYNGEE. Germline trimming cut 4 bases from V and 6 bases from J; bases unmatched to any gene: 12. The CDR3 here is CASSQTSGGPKVAGELFF. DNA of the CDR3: TGTGCCAGCAGCCAGACTAGCGGGGGGCCGAAGGTGGCCGGGGAGCTGTTTTTT.